This is a list of T cell receptor beta chains from one sample in a study of CD8+ T cells in alopecia areata. Only in-frame clones appear in the TCRdb table, and some are missing; sequencing was by immunoSEQ multiplex PCR. The table shows roughly 110,000 clones, with roughly 50% occurring only once. The source material was CD8+ T cells sorted from blood, sampled at week 24, from a patient treated with tofacitinib. The receptor source for this set is a human donor with alopecia areata. CDR3s include the opening cysteine and the closing phenylalanine or tryptophan. The D gene is left open where the match is weak.

CDR3 length,D gene,V gene,CDR3 protein
16,TRBD1,TRBV6-5,CASSYGTGGLNYGYTF
12,.,TRBV13,CASSDSSYEQYF
13,.,TRBV30,CAWRMALADEQFF
15,.,TRBV23-1,CASSAGVSSYNEQFF
14,TRBD1,TRBV5-4,CASSWDRDQETQYF
16,.,TRBV4-1,CASSLRDQSLNQPQHF
16,.,TRBV15,CATSTPGEGSDNEQFF
18,TRBD2,TRBV11-2,CASSLRPSGVSSADTQYF
13,.,TRBV4-1,CASSQERQAEQYF
15,TRBD1,TRBV15,CATSRAGTGVYEQYF
13,.,TRBV5-6,CASSLTGVGGYTF
15,.,TRBV13,CASSPTSQGVHEQYF
15,.,TRBV6-5,CASNRDGGATDTQYF
12,.,TRBV27,CASGSGPNEQFF
13,.,TRBV7-6,CASSWDGNTEAFF
16,TRBD1,TRBV27,CASSPYRGSGYYGYTF
12,.,TRBV7-3,CASSLGVYEQYF
14,.,TRBV27,CASSLVRVGTEAFF
15,.,TRBV4-1,CASSPQGRASYGYTF
18,.,TRBV15,CATSRAGTPEPGANVLTF